This T cell receptor beta chain was recovered during a study of cytomegalovirus exposure and HLA in healthy donors. The repertoire was sequenced with immunoSEQ multiplex PCR; TCRdb's copy has only in-frame clones and lacks some. The table shows approximately 100,000 clones, with 87% occurring only once. The sequence was obtained from a woman aged 25 to 39 in good health and CMV-seronegative. Material for sequencing was PBMCs.

The CDR3 region is CASSAASGASSTDTQYF. Here the CDR3 DNA reads TGTGCCAGCAGCGCGGCTAGCGGGGCCTCTAGCACAGATACGCAGTATTTT. V is TRBV13 and J is TRBJ2-3, with 9 positions matching TRBD2. Germline CDR1 is PRHDT and CDR2 is FYEKMQ (reference sequence). The CDR3 runs 17 residues. Trimming cost V 5 bases and J 0 bases; bases outside gene matches: 9.